The 23 T cell receptor beta chains given below trace back to one sample, sequenced in a study. From the RT-PCR reads, TCRdb called clonotypes with MiXCR, one entry per CDR3 protein. The sample yields about 680,000 distinct CDR3 sequences, 14% seen once. The sample was memory CD4+ T cells from blood. The receptors come from a female donor in good health, serving as a healthy control.

The sample holds a few counts of this clonotype. The rearrangement joins TRBV7-2 to TRBJ1-4; D is possibly TRBD1 (6 bases). This CDR3 has 14 residues. V was trimmed by 5 bases and J by 6 bases, leaving 13 bases between them. Germline CDR1 is SGHTA and CDR2 is FQGNSA. The CDR3 DNA reads as TGTGCCAGCAGCGCGGACAGTGCGGATGAAAAACTGTTTTTT. This translates into CASSADSADEKLFF.

This clonotype has at least ten counts. The chain employs TRBV12-3 or TRBV12-4 and TRBJ1-5; TRBD1 might be the D (5 bases). The CDR3 has 14 amino acids. The V end lost 6 bases, the J end lost 7 bases, and 16 bases lay between the germline ends. In DNA form, the CDR3 reads TGTGCCAGCAGGGGGACGGACGGTTGGCAGCCCCAGCATTTT. As protein: CASRGTDGWQPQHF.

The sample holds many counts of this clonotype. The chain links TRBV7-2 to TRBJ1-1, with 10 bases matching TRBD1. With V trimmed by 5 bases and J by 6 bases, 6 bases remained unmatched. The CDR3 has 14 amino acids. Germline V gene data show CDR1 as SGHTA and CDR2 as FQGNSA. In DNA form, the CDR3 reads TGTGCCAGCAGCCGGTATGGACAGGGGGCTGAAGCTTTCTTT. Translating it yields CASSRYGQGAEAFF.

This clonotype was seen only a few times. This rearrangement joins TRBV9 to TRBJ2-1; maybe TRBD1 (6 bases). This CDR3 is built from 17 residues. V shed 4 bases and J shed 0 bases, with 17 bases lying between them. Per germline, CDR1 SGDLS and CDR2 YYNGEE. CDR3 in DNA: TGTGCCAGCAGCCCCAAAGACAGGTACAGCTCCTACAATGAGCAGTTCTTC. Translation: CASSPKDRYSSYNEQFF.

V gene TRBV4-2 combines with J gene TRBJ1-2; D might be TRBD1 (5 bases). Trimming pared 3 bases from V and 5 bases from J, leaving 13 bases between. Germline V gene data show CDR1 as LGHNA and CDR2 as YNFKEQ. The CDR3 totals 14 residues. In nucleotides, the CDR3 is TGTGCCAGCAGCCAGGGTTTCCAGGGATATGGCTACACCTTC. Translation gives CASSQGFQGYGYTF.

Of note for this clonotype: This may come from a read error, since a much larger clone is one base off. The rearrangement uses TRBV20-1 and TRBJ2-3; D is perhaps TRBD1 (6 bases). CDR3 length: 16 residues. Germline CDR1 DFQATT, CDR2 SNEGSKA (reference sequence). This chain's CDR3 is CSARDLVRTATDTRYF. CDR3 DNA sequence: TGCAGTGCTAGAGATCTCGTAAGGACAGCCACAGATACGCGGTATTTT.

This clonotype was observed a handful of times. CDR3 coding DNA: TGTGCCAGCAAGTGGCGGGAAGGCACCGGGGAGCTGTTTTTT. Encoded protein: CASKWREGTGELFF. The V and J genes are TRBV5-6 and TRBJ2-2; perhaps TRBD2 as D (6 bases). Germline V gene data show CDR1 as SGHDT and CDR2 as YYEEEE. The CDR3 runs to 14 residues. V gave up 6 bases and J gave up 4 bases, with 13 bases separating them. Full variable domain (rest looked up from reference TRBV5-6 and TRBJ2-2): DAGVTQSPTHLIKTRGQQVTLRCSPKSGHDTVSWYQQALGQGPQFIFQYYEEEERQRGNFPDRFSGHQFPNYSSELNVNALLLGDSALYLCASKWREGTGELFFGEGSRLTVL.

CDR3 region: CASSLVRGASYNEQFF. In DNA, the CDR3 is TGTGCCAGCAGCTTAGTTCGGGGGGCCTCCTACAATGAGCAGTTCTTC. This chain uses TRBV11-1 with TRBJ2-1; a weak D match, TRBD2 (7 bases). Germline CDR1 SGHAT, CDR2 FQDESV (reference sequence). Trimming removed 1 base at V and 0 bases at J, with 10 bases between. There are 16 residues in the CDR3.

This clonotype was found a few times. The rearrangement uses TRBV6-6 and TRBJ1-3; perhaps TRBD1 as D (5 bases). The CDR3 has 14 residues. Looked up from germline, CDR1 is MNHNY and CDR2 is SVGAGI (reference sequence). Deletions cut 7 bases from V and 0 bases from J, with 10 bases between. CDR3 loop: CASTATASGNTIYF. The DNA for the CDR3 is TGTGCCAGCACTGCGACAGCCTCTGGAAACACCATATATTTT.

The gene calls are TRBV24-1 and TRBJ1-1; D unresolved. There are 14 residues in the CDR3. CDR1 and CDR2 (germline): KGHDR, SFDVKD. V dropped 6 bases and J dropped 0 bases, with 10 bases sitting between them. The CDR3 sequence is CATSSGIMNTEAFF. The DNA for the CDR3 is TGTGCCACCAGTTCTGGAATCATGAACACTGAAGCTTTCTTT.

There are a few counts of this clonotype. The chain employs TRBV6-6 and TRBJ2-7; 7 nucleotides line up with TRBD2. CDR3 length equals 14 residues. Germline V CDR1 and CDR2: MNHNY, SVGAGI (reference sequence). J gave up 2 bases and V 2 bases, and 3 bases lay outside the gene matches. In nucleotides, the CDR3 is TGTGCCAGCAGTTACGTAGGGAGGGCCTACGAGCAGTACTTC. Translated, it gives CASSYVGRAYEQYF.

At least ten counts were recorded for this clonotype. V and J are TRBV10-3 and TRBJ2-1, with D perhaps being TRBD1 or TRBD2 (5 bases each). Germline V gives CDR1 ENHRY, CDR2 SYGVKD. The CDR3 consists of 15 residues. Trimming took 4 bases from V and 4 from J, leaving 14 bases between them. The CDR3 reads CAISVALGTYNEQFF. In nucleotides, the CDR3 is TGTGCCATCAGTGTGGCCCTTGGGACGTACAATGAGCAGTTCTTC.

This clonotype was counted many times. CDR3 DNA: TGTGCCAGCAGTTACTCGGGACAGGGGAATACGCAGTTCTTC. Translating gives CASSYSGQGNTQFF. The chain combines TRBV6-2 or TRBV6-3 with TRBJ2-1, with 10 bases that match TRBD1. Germline CDR1 MNHEY, CDR2 SVGEGT. V trimming: 0 bases; J trimming: 12 bases; junction bases outside the gene matches: 5. This CDR3 is 14 amino acids long.

This clonotype has just a few counts. V usage is TRBV30 and J usage is TRBJ2-3; D might be TRBD1 (6 bases). The germline gives CDR1 GTSNPN, CDR2 SVGIG (reference sequence). This CDR3 is 15 amino acids long. Trimming removed 5 bases from V and 2 bases from J, with 17 bases in between. The CDR3 DNA sequence: TGTGCCTGGCAACCCGGGACACCTTCCACAGATACGCAGTATTTT. Residues: CAWQPGTPSTDTQYF.

Note on this clonotype: A much larger clone sits a single nucleotide away, making a read error possible. This rearrangement joins TRBV12-3 or TRBV12-4 to TRBJ2-1, with TRBD2 matching 9 bases. J was trimmed by 8 bases and V by 6 bases; bases with no gene match: 14. The CDR3 has 16 amino acids. CDR3 protein: CASRRALAGIDYEQFF. The CDR3, as DNA: TGTGCCAGCAGGAGAGCGCTAGCGGGGATAGACTATGAGCAGTTCTTC.

This clonotype was seen at least ten times. The gene calls are TRBV10-3 and TRBJ2-5; D is tentatively TRBD1 or TRBD2 (5 bases each). The length of the CDR3 is 13 residues. The V and J ends lost 9 bases and 5 bases respectively, with 16 bases between them. The germline gives CDR1 ENHRY, CDR2 SYGVKD. CDR3 nucleotides: TGTGCCATGGGACCCTGGGCTGGGGAGACCCAGTACTTC. Its protein product is CAMGPWAGETQYF.

This clonotype was observed a few times. The chain recombines TRBV20-1 with TRBJ2-3; D possibly corresponds to TRBD1 (6 bases). The CDR3 covers 14 residues. The germline V gene has CDR1 DFQATT and CDR2 SNEGSKA (reference sequence). V dropped 3 bases and J dropped 5 bases, with 15 bases sitting between them. CDR3 residues: CSASWGRGLDTQYF. CDR3 bases: TGCAGTGCTAGTTGGGGCAGGGGTCTAGATACGCAGTATTTT.

V usage is TRBV20-1 and J usage is TRBJ1-2; TRBD1 matches at 9 bases. The CDR3 runs 16 residues. The trim removed 5 bases at V and 1 base at J, leaving 11 bases unmatched. The V gene's germline CDR1 is DFQATT and CDR2 SNEGSKA (reference sequence). The CDR3 DNA reads TGCAGTGCTCCTACCCTTGGACAGGGGAATAACTATGGCTACACCTTC. It codes for CSAPTLGQGNNYGYTF.

This clonotype appeared a few times. The V call is TRBV10-2, the J call TRBJ1-1, with D perhaps TRBD1 (6 bases). V lost 0 bases and J 5 bases, leaving 25 bases between the germline ends. Germline V gene data show CDR1 as WSHSY and CDR2 as SAAADI. CDR3 length: 19 amino acids. The CDR3 DNA is TGCGCCAGCAGTGAGTCCCGAAGGAACGTAAGGGGGGGAAGGACTGAAGCTTTCTTT. Translated, it gives CASSESRRNVRGGRTEAFF.

This sequence joins TRBV12-3 or TRBV12-4 and TRBJ1-2; maybe TRBD1 (5 bases). The CDR3 spans 12 residues. V was pared by 7 bases and J by 8 bases, with 14 bases between. CDR3 nucleotides: TGTGCCAGCAATTCCCGGGGGGGAGGCTACACCTTC. Translated, it gives CASNSRGGGYTF.

This clonotype was seen ten or more times. The chain joins TRBV5-1 to TRBJ2-7, with 7 bases that match TRBD1. CDR3 size: 15 residues. The J segment lost 7 bases and the V segment lost 4 bases, leaving 14 bases of the junction unmatched. CDR1 and CDR2 from the germline V gene are SGHRS and YFSETQ. CDR3 protein: CASSQQGDRGSEQYF. The CDR3 DNA sequence: TGCGCCAGCAGCCAGCAGGGGGACCGGGGTTCGGAGCAGTACTTC.

This clonotype was counted a few times. The CDR3 nucleotides read TGTGCCAGCCGCATTAGGGTGTTCACTGAAGCTTTCTTT. Encoded protein: CASRIRVFTEAFF. V usage is TRBV27 and J usage is TRBJ1-1; D is uncertain. The CDR3 sequence is 13 residues long. V was trimmed by 8 bases and J by 4 bases, leaving 14 bases between them. CDR1 and CDR2 (germline): MNHEY, SMNVEV (reference sequence).

The sample holds many counts of this clonotype. Written as DNA, the CDR3 is TGCGCCAGCAGCTTGGTAGGCGGGACCCCGCCCAATGAGCAGTTCTTC. Translation gives CASSLVGGTPPNEQFF. The chain links TRBV5-1 to TRBJ2-1, with D possibly matching TRBD2 (6 bases). The CDR3 spans 16 residues. The germline gives CDR1 SGHRS, CDR2 YFSETQ. V lost 0 bases and J lost 6, with 16 bases in between.